What follows are 29 T cell receptor beta chains derived from one specimen sequenced in a study of neurological immune-mediated disorders. TCRdb passed the 5' RACE reads through MiXCR, listing each CDR3 protein once. Among approximately 29,000 distinct CDR3 sequences listed, 9.5% to 15% were seen once. The specimen was PBMCs. All receptors derive from a man in his sixties in good health.

This clonotype was counted ten times or more. This sequence joins TRBV7-2 and TRBJ2-1, with 10 bases identical to TRBD2. The CDR3 length is 18 residues. Germline CDR1 is SGHTA and CDR2 is FQGNSA. V lost 2 bases, J lost 10 bases, and 17 bases stayed unmatched. In DNA, the CDR3 is TGTGCCAGCAGCTTACGTTTTTCGGGGGGAGCGGGAGGGCCAGAGCAGTTCTTC. Encoded protein: CASSLRFSGGAGGPEQFF.

There are many counts of this clonotype. J is TRBJ2-1 and V is TRBV7-9, with TRBD1 identical over 8 bases. The CDR3 spans 15 residues. In germline, CDR1 is SEHNR, CDR2 FQNEAQ (reference sequence). The V segment lost 5 bases and the J segment 2 bases; nucleotides outside the gene matches: 5. CDR3 DNA: TGTGCCAGCAGCCCATCACAGGGGGCCTACAATGAGCAGTTCTTC. Amino acids: CASSPSQGAYNEQFF.

This clonotype was seen at least ten times. The chain employs TRBV6-4 and TRBJ2-3, with 7 bases that match TRBD2. V was pared by 10 bases and J by 0 bases, with 7 bases of the junction left unmatched. Germline CDR1 is MRHNA and CDR2 is SNTAGT. This CDR3 has 14 amino acids. CDR3 sequence (DNA): TGTGCCACCCGTACGGGAGGTAGCACAGATACGCAGTATTTT. Encoded protein: CATRTGGSTDTQYF.

This clonotype was seen at least ten times. This chain links TRBV5-1 with TRBJ1-1; D not resolved. The CDR3 has 13 residues. The germline CDR1 and CDR2 sequences are SGHRS and YFSETQ. Trimming removed 4 bases from V and 1 base from J, with 8 bases in between. The CDR3 sequence: CASSLQENTEAFF. CDR3 DNA sequence: TGCGCCAGCAGCCTTCAGGAGAACACTGAAGCTTTCTTT.

In its sample, this clonotype was seen many times. This chain uses TRBV6-1 with TRBJ2-1, with 7 bases that match TRBD1. Germline V CDR1 and CDR2: MNHNS, SASEGT. The CDR3 length is 14 residues. V lost 4 bases and J lost 7; bases outside the gene matches: 7. In DNA form, the CDR3 reads TGTGCCAGCAGTGGACACAGGGGTGGAAATGAGCAGTTCTTC. This codes for CASSGHRGGNEQFF.

At least ten counts were recorded for this clonotype. V and J are TRBV2 and TRBJ2-1, with 7 bases identical to TRBD1. The CDR3 runs to 14 residues. CDR1 SNHLY and CDR2 FYNNEI come from the germline V gene. J lost 4 bases, V lost 7 bases, and 7 bases had no gene match. The CDR3: CASTQGQSYNEQFF. CDR3 DNA sequence: TGTGCCAGCACCCAGGGACAGTCATACAATGAGCAGTTCTTC.

This clonotype has a count of ten or more. The rearrangement joins TRBV7-7 to TRBJ2-5, with D unclear. Trimming cost V 0 bases and J 4 bases, with 6 bases left between them. CDR1 is SSHAT and CDR2 is FNYEAQ in the germline V gene (reference sequence). This CDR3 has 13 residues. CDR3 protein: CASSLALVETQYF. DNA for the CDR3: TGTGCCAGCAGCTTAGCTCTAGTAGAGACCCAGTACTTC.

This clonotype was found many times. The rearrangement joins TRBV28 to TRBJ1-6; 8 bases are a match to TRBD1. V gave up 5 bases and J gave up 7 bases; unmatched junction bases: 7. Germline CDR1 MDHEN, CDR2 SYDVKM. This CDR3 has 15 residues. CDR3 protein: CASSRSGQGNSPLHF. The CDR3 nucleotides read TGTGCCAGCAGTCGTTCCGGACAGGGAAATTCACCCCTCCACTTT.

In its sample, this clonotype is medium-sized (0.01 to 0.1%). V is TRBV5-1 and J is TRBJ2-7; 8 bases map to TRBD2. V dropped 4 bases and J dropped 6; count of bases not matched to a gene: 15. Germline CDR1 SGHRS, CDR2 YFSETQ. This CDR3 has 16 amino acids. The CDR3 DNA sequence: TGCGCCAGCAGCACCGGGAGGGGCGCGGACGCCCTCGAGCAGTACTTC. Protein product: CASSTGRGADALEQYF.

This clonotype was observed many times. The chain uses TRBV12-3 or TRBV12-4 and TRBJ2-6; TRBD1 aligns across 7 bases. V dropped 2 bases and J dropped 0; count of bases not matched to a gene: 4. The CDR3 totals 17 residues. The CDR3 protein is CASSLWDSHSGANVLTF. CDR3 DNA sequence: TGTGCCAGCAGTTTATGGGACAGCCACTCTGGGGCCAACGTCCTGACTTTC.

This clonotype came up many times. V usage is TRBV6-5 and J usage is TRBJ1-1; D unresolved. The CDR3 sequence is 11 residues long. In germline, CDR1 is MNHEY, CDR2 SVGAGI. Trimming cost V 7 bases and J 4 bases, with 7 bases left between them. DNA for the CDR3: TGTGCCAGCAACCGGGGCACTGAAGCTTTCTTT. It encodes CASNRGTEAFF.

This clonotype was seen more than once but under ten times. Mismatch with germline at one junction end may stem from a read error. The chain carries TRBV4-1 and TRBJ1-5; weak D call: TRBD2 (5 bases). The DNA end is a closer match to TRBJ2-3, so the J assignment may be wrong. CDR3 length equals 13 residues. Germline CDR1 is MGHRA and CDR2 is YSYEKL. The CDR3 protein is CASSQVEDQPQYF. The CDR3 coding sequence is TGCGCTAGCAGCCAAGTGGAGGATCAGCCCCAGTATTTT.

At least ten counts were recorded for this clonotype. The chain uses TRBV7-6 and TRBJ1-2, with D tentatively TRBD1 (5 bases). This CDR3 contains 14 residues. The germline V and J ends were trimmed by 2 bases and 5 bases, with 12 bases remaining between them. Germline lookup yields CDR1 SGHVS and CDR2 FNYEAQ. Here the CDR3 reads CASSLSMAGYGYTF. The CDR3 DNA sequence: TGTGCCAGCAGCTTAAGTATGGCAGGGTATGGCTACACCTTC. The full variable domain, its missing parts supplied by reference TRBV7-6 and TRBJ1-2, is GAGVSQSPRYKVTKRGQDVALRCDPISGHVSLYWYRQALGQGPEFLTYFNYEAQQDKSGLPNDRFSAERPEGSISTLTIQRTEQRDSAMYRCASSLSMAGYGYTFGSGTRLTVV.

This clonotype came up many times. The CDR3 is CASSYPFGRAYDEQFF. As DNA, the CDR3 is TGTGCCAGCAGTTACCCCTTCGGGAGAGCTTACGATGAGCAGTTCTTC. V usage is TRBV6-2 or TRBV6-3 and J usage is TRBJ2-1; the D gene is possibly TRBD2 (6 bases). V lost 2 bases and J 8 bases, leaving 19 bases between the germline ends. This CDR3 region has 16 residues. Germline lookup yields CDR1 MNHEY and CDR2 SVGEGT.

Many counts were recorded for this clonotype. The chain recombines TRBV6-6 with TRBJ1-1; 7 bases are a match to TRBD1. The germline gives CDR1 MNHNY, CDR2 SVGAGI (reference sequence). The CDR3 loop spans 13 amino acids. J gave up 7 bases and V 2 bases, and 4 bases lay outside the gene matches. The CDR3 nucleotides read TGTGCCAGCAGTTACGGGGGGGACAGTGAAGCTTTCTTT. Protein sequence: CASSYGGDSEAFF.

This clonotype has a count of ten or more. The chain has TRBV20-1 and TRBJ2-3; D might be TRBD2 (6 bases). From germline, CDR1 is DFQATT and CDR2 SNEGSKA (reference sequence). V gave up 1 base and J gave up 2 bases, with 16 bases separating them. The CDR3 is 16 amino acids. The chain's CDR3 is CSARAGLAWDTDTQYF. The CDR3 coding sequence is TGCAGTGCTAGAGCAGGCCTAGCGTGGGACACAGATACGCAGTATTTT.

This clonotype has at least ten counts. The chain uses TRBV5-1 and TRBJ2-3; D not certain. The CDR3 is 14 residues long. The V gene's germline CDR1 is SGHRS and CDR2 YFSETQ. The V and J ends lost 0 bases and 2 bases respectively, with 7 bases between them. CDR3 loop: CASSLGHDTDTQYF. The CDR3 nucleotides read TGCGCCAGCAGCTTGGGACACGACACAGATACGCAGTATTTT. Full variable domain (remainder filled in from reference TRBV5-1 and TRBJ2-3): KAGVTQTPRYLIKTRGQQVTLSCSPISGHRSVSWYQQTPGQGLQFLFEYFSETQRNKGNFPGRFSGRQFSNSRSEMNVSTLELGDSALYLCASSLGHDTDTQYFGPGTRLTVL.

This clonotype was picked up many times. The V and J genes are TRBV6-2 or TRBV6-3 and TRBJ2-7; possible D gene TRBD2, 6 bases. Germline V lookup: CDR1 MNHEY, CDR2 SVGEGT. This CDR3 contains 16 residues. With 1 base removed from V and 1 base from J, the gap between germline ends came to 14 bases. The CDR3 nucleotides are TGTGCCAGCAGTTACTGGGAGACTAGTCTGTCCTACGAGCAGTACTTC. The encoded protein is CASSYWETSLSYEQYF.

This clonotype was found many times. The genes are TRBV7-8 and TRBJ1-5; D gene ambiguous. The CDR3 contains 15 residues. Germline V gives CDR1 SGHVS, CDR2 FQNEAQ. V lost 1 base and J lost 3, with 10 bases in between. CDR3 bases: TGTGCCAGCAGCTTAGAGTCGGGGAACAATCAGCCCCAGCATTTT. Translated: CASSLESGNNQPQHF.

This clonotype was seen at least ten times. The chain combines TRBV11-3 with TRBJ2-2; the D gene is possibly TRBD2 (5 bases). Germline loops: CDR1 SGHNT, CDR2 YENEEA. Trimming cost V 6 bases and J 2 bases, with 13 bases left between them. The CDR3 length is 15 residues. CDR3 region: CASSDLWTNTGELFF. DNA of the CDR3: TGTGCCAGCAGTGATTTGTGGACTAACACCGGGGAGCTGTTTTTT.

This clonotype was observed a handful of times. V and J are TRBV7-3 and TRBJ2-2; D ambiguous. This CDR3 has 14 amino acids. V was clipped by 2 bases and J by 8 bases, with 12 bases between them. Germline values: CDR1 SGHTA, CDR2 FQGTGA. The CDR3 region is CASSLFPKLGELFF. The CDR3 DNA sequence: TGTGCCAGCAGCTTATTCCCCAAGCTGGGGGAGCTGTTTTTT.

This clonotype was counted between two and nine times. The rearrangement uses TRBV5-6 and TRBJ1-5; 8 bases are a match to TRBD1. Per the germline V gene, CDR1 is SGHDT and CDR2 is YYEEEE. The CDR3 has 15 residues. Trimming at V came to 4 bases and at J to 5 bases, leaving 8 bases not matched to a gene. Written as DNA, the CDR3 is TGTGCCAGCAGCGTCCTGACAGGGGACGATCAGCCCCAGCATTTT. Its translation: CASSVLTGDDQPQHF.

The sample holds many counts of this clonotype. The rearrangement uses TRBV20-1 and TRBJ2-7; possible D gene TRBD1, 5 bases. Looked up from germline, CDR1 is DFQATT and CDR2 is SNEGSKA (reference sequence). Trimming shortened V by 3 bases and J by 4 bases, and 19 bases separated the two germline ends. This CDR3 has 15 amino acids. The CDR3 sequence is CSASSPGQREYEQYF. CDR3 DNA: TGCAGTGCTAGTTCCCCCGGACAAAGAGAGTACGAGCAGTACTTC.

There are many counts of this clonotype. The V and J genes are TRBV19 and TRBJ2-1; D gene uncertain. The CDR3 loop spans 13 amino acids. The V end was cut by 3 bases, the J end by 3 bases, with 6 bases between. The germline CDR1 and CDR2 sequences are LNHDA and SQIVND (reference sequence). CDR3 in amino acids: CASSIQYYNEQFF. The CDR3 region has the DNA TGTGCCAGTAGTATTCAGTACTACAATGAGCAGTTCTTC.

This clonotype was seen at least ten times. The V call is TRBV5-1, the J call TRBJ2-7; TRBD2 agrees at 7 bases. The CDR3 totals 15 residues. CDR1 is SGHRS and CDR2 is YFSETQ in the germline V gene. J gave up 5 bases and V 0 bases, and 8 bases lay outside the gene matches. CDR3 sequence reads: CASSLVAGEVHEQYF. CDR3 nucleotides: TGCGCCAGCAGCTTGGTTGCGGGAGAGGTTCACGAGCAGTACTTC.

This clonotype was observed at least ten times. The rearrangement uses TRBV7-2 and TRBJ2-3, with 9 bases that match TRBD1. From germline, CDR1 is SGHTA and CDR2 FQGNSA. This CDR3 comprises 13 residues. J gave up 6 bases and V 3 bases, and 1 base lay outside the gene matches. CDR3 sequence (DNA): TGTGCCAGCAGCTTCGACAGGGGGGATACGCAGTATTTT. It translates to CASSFDRGDTQYF.

This clonotype showed up just a few times. The V call is TRBV5-1, the J call TRBJ2-1; 9 bases are shared with TRBD2. V lost 5 bases and J lost 8; bases outside the gene matches: 8. CDR3 size: 14 residues. The V gene's germline CDR1 is SGHRS and CDR2 YFSETQ. The CDR3 sequence is CASSRGLAYDEQFF. The CDR3 DNA sequence: TGCGCCAGCAGTAGGGGACTAGCTTACGATGAGCAGTTCTTC.

This clonotype is termed medium-sized. The chain uses TRBV20-1 and TRBJ2-2, with D possibly matching TRBD1 (5 bases). This CDR3 is 14 amino acids long. V shed 6 bases and J shed 1 base, with 12 bases lying between them. Germline values: CDR1 DFQATT, CDR2 SNEGSKA (reference sequence). The CDR3 protein is CSAKMGLNTGELFF. Here the CDR3 DNA reads TGCAGTGCCAAAATGGGGCTGAACACCGGGGAGCTGTTTTTT.

This clonotype was observed at least ten times. The chain has TRBV20-1 and TRBJ2-5, with D possibly TRBD2 on 5 matching bases. CDR1 is DFQATT, CDR2 SNEGSKA, per germline (reference sequence). Trimming removed 6 bases from V and 4 bases from J, with 18 bases in between. The CDR3 totals 14 residues. CDR3 sequence: CSAIGSFSGETQYF. The DNA of the CDR3 is TGCAGTGCCATAGGGAGTTTTTCAGGAGAGACCCAGTACTTC.